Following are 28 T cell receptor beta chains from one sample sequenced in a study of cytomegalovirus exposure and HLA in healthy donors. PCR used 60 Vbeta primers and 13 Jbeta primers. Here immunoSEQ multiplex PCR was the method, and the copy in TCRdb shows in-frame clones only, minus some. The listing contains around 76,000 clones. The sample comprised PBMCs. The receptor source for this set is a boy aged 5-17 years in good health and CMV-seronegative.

CDR3 sequence (DNA): TGTGCCATCAGTCCGGGACAGTCCTCTGGAAACACCATATATTTT. Encoded protein: CAISPGQSSGNTIYF. The chain uses TRBV10-3 and TRBJ1-3; TRBD1 aligns across 7 bases. V shed 5 bases, J shed 0 bases, and the junction held 4 bases outside the gene matches. Per the germline V gene, CDR1 is ENHRY and CDR2 is SYGVKD. There are 15 residues in the CDR3.

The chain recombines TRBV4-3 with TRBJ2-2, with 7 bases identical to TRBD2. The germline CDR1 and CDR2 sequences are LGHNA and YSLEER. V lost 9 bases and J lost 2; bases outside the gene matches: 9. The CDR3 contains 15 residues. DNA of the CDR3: TGCGCCAGTAGTGGAGGCGGGAGAAACACCGGGGAGCTGTTTTTT. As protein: CASSGGGRNTGELFF.

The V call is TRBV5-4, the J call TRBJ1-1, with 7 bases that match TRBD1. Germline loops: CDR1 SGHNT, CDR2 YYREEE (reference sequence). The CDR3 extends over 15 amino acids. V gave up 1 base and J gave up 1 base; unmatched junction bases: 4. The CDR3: CASSLIRDRNTEAFF. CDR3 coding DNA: TGTGCCAGCAGCTTGATCCGGGACAGGAACACTGAAGCTTTCTTT.

The CDR3 reads CASSPTWGYEQFF. CDR3 in DNA: TGTGCCAGTAGTCCGACATGGGGCTATGAGCAGTTCTTC. The rearrangement joins TRBV19 to TRBJ2-1; TRBD1 is a possible D gene (5 bases). V gave up 5 bases and J gave up 8 bases, with 13 bases separating them. The length of the CDR3 is 13 residues. The germline gives CDR1 LNHDA, CDR2 SQIVND (reference sequence).

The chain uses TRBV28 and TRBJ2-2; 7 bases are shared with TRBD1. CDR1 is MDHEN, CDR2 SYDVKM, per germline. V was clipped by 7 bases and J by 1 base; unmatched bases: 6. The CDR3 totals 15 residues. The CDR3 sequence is CASMSDRVNTGELFF. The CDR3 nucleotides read TGTGCCAGCATGTCAGACAGGGTGAACACCGGGGAGCTGTTTTTT. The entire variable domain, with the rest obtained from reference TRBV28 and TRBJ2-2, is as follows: DVKVTQSSRYLVKRTGEKVFLECVQDMDHENMFWYRQDPGLGLRLIYFSYDVKMKEKGDIPEGYSVSREKKERFSLILESASTNQTSMYLCASMSDRVNTGELFFGEGSRLTVL.

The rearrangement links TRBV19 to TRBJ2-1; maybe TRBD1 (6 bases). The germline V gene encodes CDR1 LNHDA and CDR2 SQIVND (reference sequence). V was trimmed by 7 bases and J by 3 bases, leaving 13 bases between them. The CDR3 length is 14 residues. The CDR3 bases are TGTGCCAGTACCAACCCGGGACACTACAATGAGCAGTTCTTC. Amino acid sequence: CASTNPGHYNEQFF.

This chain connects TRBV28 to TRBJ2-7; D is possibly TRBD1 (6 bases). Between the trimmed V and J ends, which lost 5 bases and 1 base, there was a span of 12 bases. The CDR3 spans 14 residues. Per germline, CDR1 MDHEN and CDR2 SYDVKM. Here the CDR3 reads CASSAGERSYEQYF. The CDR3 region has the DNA TGTGCCAGCAGTGCAGGGGAGCGATCCTACGAGCAGTACTTC. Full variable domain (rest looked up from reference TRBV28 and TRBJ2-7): DVKVTQSSRYLVKRTGEKVFLECVQDMDHENMFWYRQDPGLGLRLIYFSYDVKMKEKGDIPEGYSVSREKKERFSLILESASTNQTSMYLCASSAGERSYEQYFGPGTRLTVT.

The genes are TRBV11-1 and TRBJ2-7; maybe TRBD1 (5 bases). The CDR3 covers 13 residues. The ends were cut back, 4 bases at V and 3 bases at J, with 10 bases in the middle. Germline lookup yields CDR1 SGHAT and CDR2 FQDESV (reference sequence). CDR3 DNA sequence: TGTGCCAGCAGCTATCAGGGTTACTACGAGCAGTACTTC. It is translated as CASSYQGYYEQYF.

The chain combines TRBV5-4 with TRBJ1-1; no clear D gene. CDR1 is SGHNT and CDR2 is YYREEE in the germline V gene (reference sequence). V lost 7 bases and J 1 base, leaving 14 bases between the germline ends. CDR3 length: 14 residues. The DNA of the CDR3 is TGTGCCAGCGGCAAACAGAGTTCGAACACTGAAGCTTTCTTT. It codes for CASGKQSSNTEAFF.

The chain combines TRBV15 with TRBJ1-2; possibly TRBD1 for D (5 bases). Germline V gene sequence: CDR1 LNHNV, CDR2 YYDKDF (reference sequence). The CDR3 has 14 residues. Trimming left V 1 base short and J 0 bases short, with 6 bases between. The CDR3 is CATSRGGSNYGYTF. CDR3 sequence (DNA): TGTGCCACCAGCAGAGGGGGCTCTAACTATGGCTACACCTTC.

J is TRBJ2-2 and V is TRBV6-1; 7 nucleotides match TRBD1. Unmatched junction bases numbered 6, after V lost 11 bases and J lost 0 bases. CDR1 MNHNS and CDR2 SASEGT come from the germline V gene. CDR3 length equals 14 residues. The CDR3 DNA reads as TGTGCCGGACGACAGGGCCCGAACACCGGGGAGCTGTTTTTT. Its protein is CAGRQGPNTGELFF.

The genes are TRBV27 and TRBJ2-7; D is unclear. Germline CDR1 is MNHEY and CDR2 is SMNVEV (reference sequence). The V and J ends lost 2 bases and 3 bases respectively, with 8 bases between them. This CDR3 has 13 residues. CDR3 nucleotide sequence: TGTGCCAGCAGTTTAGCAACAGACTACGAGCAGTACTTC. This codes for CASSLATDYEQYF.

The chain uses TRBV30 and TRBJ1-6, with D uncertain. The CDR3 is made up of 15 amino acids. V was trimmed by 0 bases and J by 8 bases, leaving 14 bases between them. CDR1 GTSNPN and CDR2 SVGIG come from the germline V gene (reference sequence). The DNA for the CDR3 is TGTGCCTGGAGTGTAACCGGGTATAAGGATTCACCCCTCCACTTT. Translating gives CAWSVTGYKDSPLHF.

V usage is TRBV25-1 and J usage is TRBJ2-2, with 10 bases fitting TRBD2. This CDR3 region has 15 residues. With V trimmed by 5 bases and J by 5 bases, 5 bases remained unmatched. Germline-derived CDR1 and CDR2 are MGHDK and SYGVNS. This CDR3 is CASSSTSGKTGELFF. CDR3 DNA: TGTGCCAGCAGTTCCACTAGCGGGAAGACCGGGGAGCTGTTTTTT.

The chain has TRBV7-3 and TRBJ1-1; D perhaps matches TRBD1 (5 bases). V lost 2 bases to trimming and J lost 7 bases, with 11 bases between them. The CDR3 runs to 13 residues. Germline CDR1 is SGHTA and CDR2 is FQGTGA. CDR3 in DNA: TGTGCCAGCAGCTTAGATGCGGGGGTTGAAGCTTTCTTT. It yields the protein CASSLDAGVEAFF. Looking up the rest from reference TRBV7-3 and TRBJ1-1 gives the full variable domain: GAGVSQTPSNKVTEKGKYVELRCDPISGHTALYWYRQSLGQGPEFLIYFQGTGAADDSGLPNDRFFAVRPEGSVSTLKIQRTERGDSAVYLCASSLDAGVEAFFGQGTRLTVV.

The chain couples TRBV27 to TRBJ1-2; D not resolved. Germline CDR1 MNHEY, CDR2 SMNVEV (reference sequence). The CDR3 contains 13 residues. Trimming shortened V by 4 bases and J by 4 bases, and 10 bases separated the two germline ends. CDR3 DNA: TGTGCCAGCAGTTCCGACGGGGTCTATGGCTACACCTTC. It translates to CASSSDGVYGYTF.

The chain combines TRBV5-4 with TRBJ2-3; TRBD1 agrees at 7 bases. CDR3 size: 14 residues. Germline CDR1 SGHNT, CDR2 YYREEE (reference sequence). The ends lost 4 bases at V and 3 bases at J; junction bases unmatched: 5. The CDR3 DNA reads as TGTGCCAGCAGCACGGACAGGAGTACAGATACGCAGTATTTT. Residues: CASSTDRSTDTQYF.

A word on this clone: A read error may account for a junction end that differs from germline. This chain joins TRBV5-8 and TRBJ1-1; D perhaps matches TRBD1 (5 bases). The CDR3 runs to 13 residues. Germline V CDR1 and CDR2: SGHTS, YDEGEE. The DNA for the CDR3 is TGTGACAGCAGCCCCCAGGGGAACACTGAAGCTTTCTTT. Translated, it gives CDSSPQGNTEAFF.

The CDR3 nucleotides are TGCAGCGTTGAAGAGACTAACCCCCTCTATGGCTACACCTTC. It yields the protein CSVEETNPLYGYTF. The chain has TRBV29-1 and TRBJ1-2, with D unclear. The germline V and J ends were trimmed by 0 bases and 4 bases, with 12 bases remaining between them. The CDR3 covers 14 residues. Germline CDR1 reads SQVTM; CDR2 reads ANQGSEA.

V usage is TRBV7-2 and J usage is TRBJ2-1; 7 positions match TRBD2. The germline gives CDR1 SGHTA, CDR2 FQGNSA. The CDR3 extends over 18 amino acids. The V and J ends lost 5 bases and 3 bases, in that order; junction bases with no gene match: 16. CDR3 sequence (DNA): TGTGCCAGCAGCCCTGGGGAGGGACCCGGGACGGACTACAATGAGCAGTTCTTC. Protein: CASSPGEGPGTDYNEQFF.

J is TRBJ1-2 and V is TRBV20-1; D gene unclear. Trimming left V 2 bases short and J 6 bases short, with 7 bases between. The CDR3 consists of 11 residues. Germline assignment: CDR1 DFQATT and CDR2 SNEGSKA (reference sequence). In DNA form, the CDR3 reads TGCAGTGCTAGATCTCCGGATGGCTACACCTTC. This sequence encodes CSARSPDGYTF.

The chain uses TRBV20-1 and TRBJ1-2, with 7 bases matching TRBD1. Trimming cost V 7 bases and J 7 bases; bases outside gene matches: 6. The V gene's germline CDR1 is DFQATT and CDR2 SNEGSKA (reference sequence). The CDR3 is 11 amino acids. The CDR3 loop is CSGPGTAGYTF. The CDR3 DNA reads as TGCAGTGGACCCGGGACAGCTGGCTACACCTTC.

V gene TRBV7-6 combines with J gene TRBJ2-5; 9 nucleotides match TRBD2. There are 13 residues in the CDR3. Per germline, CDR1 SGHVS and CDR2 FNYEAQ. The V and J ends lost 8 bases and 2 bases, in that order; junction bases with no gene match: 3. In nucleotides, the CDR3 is TGTGCCAGCTCCGGACTAGCGCAAGAGACCCAGTACTTC. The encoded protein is CASSGLAQETQYF.

As DNA, the CDR3 is TGTGCCTGGCGAGGTCTGAACACCGGGGAGCTGTTTTTT. It yields the protein CAWRGLNTGELFF. The chain has TRBV30 and TRBJ2-2; no definite D call. The CDR3 is made up of 13 amino acids. The V end was cut by 5 bases, the J end by 1 base, with 8 bases between. Germline CDR1 is GTSNPN and CDR2 is SVGIG (reference sequence).

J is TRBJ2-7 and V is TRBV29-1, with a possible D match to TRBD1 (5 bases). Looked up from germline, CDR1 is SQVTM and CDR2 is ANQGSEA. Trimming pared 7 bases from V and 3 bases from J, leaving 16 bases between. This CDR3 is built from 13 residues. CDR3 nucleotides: TGCAGCGGAAGAGACAGAGATAGCTACGAGCAGTACTTC. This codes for CSGRDRDSYEQYF.

The DNA of the CDR3 is TGTGCCAGCAGCTACGGACAGGGGGCTTCCCACGAGCAGTACTTC. This gives the protein CASSYGQGASHEQYF. This chain links TRBV14 with TRBJ2-7, with 11 bases matching TRBD1. J was trimmed by 5 bases and V by 5 bases; bases with no gene match: 8. The CDR3 runs to 15 residues. Per germline, CDR1 SGHDN and CDR2 FVKESK.

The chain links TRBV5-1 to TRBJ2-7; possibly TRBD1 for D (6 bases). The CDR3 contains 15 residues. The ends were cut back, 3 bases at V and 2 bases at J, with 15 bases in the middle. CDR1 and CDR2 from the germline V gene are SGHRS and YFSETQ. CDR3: CASSSNTGITYEQYF. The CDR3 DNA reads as TGCGCCAGCAGCTCGAACACAGGGATTACCTACGAGCAGTACTTC.

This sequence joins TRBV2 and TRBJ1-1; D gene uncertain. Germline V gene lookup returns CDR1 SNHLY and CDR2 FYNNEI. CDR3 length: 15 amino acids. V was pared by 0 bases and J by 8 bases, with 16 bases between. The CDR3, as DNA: TGTGCCAGCAGTGAAGCGCTTCAGCGGGATAACGAAGCTTTCTTT. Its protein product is CASSEALQRDNEAFF.